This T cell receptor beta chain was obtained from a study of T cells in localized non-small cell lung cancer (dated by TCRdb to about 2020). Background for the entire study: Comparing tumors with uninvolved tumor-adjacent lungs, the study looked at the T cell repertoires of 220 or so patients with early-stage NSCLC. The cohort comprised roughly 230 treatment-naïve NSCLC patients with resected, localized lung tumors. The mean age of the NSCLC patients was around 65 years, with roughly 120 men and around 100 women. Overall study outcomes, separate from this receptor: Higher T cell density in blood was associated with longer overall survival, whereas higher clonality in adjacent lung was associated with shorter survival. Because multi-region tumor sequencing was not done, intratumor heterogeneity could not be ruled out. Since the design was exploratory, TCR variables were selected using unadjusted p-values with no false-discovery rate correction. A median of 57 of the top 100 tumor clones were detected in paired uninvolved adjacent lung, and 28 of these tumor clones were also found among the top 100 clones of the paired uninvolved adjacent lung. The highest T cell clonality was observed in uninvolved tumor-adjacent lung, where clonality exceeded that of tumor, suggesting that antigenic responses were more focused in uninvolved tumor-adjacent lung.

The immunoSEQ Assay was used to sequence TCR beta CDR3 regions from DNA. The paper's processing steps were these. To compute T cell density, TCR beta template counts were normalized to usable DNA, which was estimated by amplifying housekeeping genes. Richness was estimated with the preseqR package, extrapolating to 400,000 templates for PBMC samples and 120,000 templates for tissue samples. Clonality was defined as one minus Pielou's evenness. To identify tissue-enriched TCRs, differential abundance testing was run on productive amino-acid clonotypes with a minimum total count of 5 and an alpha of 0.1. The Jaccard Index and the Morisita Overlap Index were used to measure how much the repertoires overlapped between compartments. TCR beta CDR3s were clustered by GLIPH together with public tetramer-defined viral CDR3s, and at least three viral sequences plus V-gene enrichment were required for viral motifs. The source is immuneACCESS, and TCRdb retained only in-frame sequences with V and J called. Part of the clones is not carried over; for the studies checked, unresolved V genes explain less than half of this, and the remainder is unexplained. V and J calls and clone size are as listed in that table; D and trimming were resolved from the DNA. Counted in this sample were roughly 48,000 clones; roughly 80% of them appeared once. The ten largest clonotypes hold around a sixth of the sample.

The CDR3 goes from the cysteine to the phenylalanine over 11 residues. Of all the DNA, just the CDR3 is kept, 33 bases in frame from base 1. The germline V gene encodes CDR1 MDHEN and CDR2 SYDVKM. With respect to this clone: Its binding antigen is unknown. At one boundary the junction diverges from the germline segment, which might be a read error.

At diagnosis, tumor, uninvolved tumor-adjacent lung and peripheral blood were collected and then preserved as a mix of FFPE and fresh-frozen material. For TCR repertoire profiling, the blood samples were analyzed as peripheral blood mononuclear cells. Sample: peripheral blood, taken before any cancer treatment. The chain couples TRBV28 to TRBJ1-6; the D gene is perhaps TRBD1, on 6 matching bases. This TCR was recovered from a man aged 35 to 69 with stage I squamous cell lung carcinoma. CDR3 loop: CASSFSGGLLF. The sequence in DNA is TGTGCCAGCAGTTTTTCGGGGGGCCTCCTGTTT.